Following are 14 T cell receptor beta chains from one sample sequenced in a study of CD8 T cells in Susac syndrome. Random hexamers were used to reverse transcribe an amount of roughly 0.5 to 1 ug RNA. One entry per CDR3 protein results from TCRdb running MiXCR on the immunoSEQ multiplex PCR reads. Here the sample spans more than 65,000 distinct CDR3 sequences, about 95% being singletons. Sequenced input: CD8+ T cells from PBMCs. The receptors derive from a human donor with Susac syndrome.

CDR3 protein: CASSSPGTSGSEQYF. CDR3 in DNA: TGTGCCAGCAGTAGCCCCGGGACGTCAGGGTCCGAGCAGTACTTC. V gene TRBV12-3 or TRBV12-4 combines with J gene TRBJ2-7; D assignment may be TRBD1 or TRBD2 (5 bases each). The CDR3 sequence is 15 residues long. Trimming cost V 5 bases and J 6 bases, with 20 bases left between them.

V and J are TRBV5-4 and TRBJ1-2; 8 bases agree with TRBD1. The V segment lost 2 bases and the J segment 3 bases; nucleotides outside the gene matches: 3. This CDR3 is 14 amino acids long. Per germline, CDR1 SGHNT and CDR2 YYREEE (reference sequence). The CDR3 reads CASSFLDRDYGYTF. The DNA for the CDR3 is TGTGCCAGCAGCTTCCTGGACAGGGACTATGGCTACACCTTC. The variable domain in full, completed from reference TRBV5-4 and TRBJ1-2, reads ETGVTQSPTHLIKTRGQQVTLRCSSQSGHNTVSWYQQALGQGPQFIFQYYREEENGRGNFPPRFSGLQFPNYSSELNVNALELDDSALYLCASSFLDRDYGYTFGSGTRLTVV.

This rearrangement joins TRBV5-4 to TRBJ1-1; no definite D call. The length of the CDR3 is 12 residues. Germline CDR1 and CDR2: SGHNT and YYREEE (reference sequence). The V gene lost 0 bases and the J gene lost 9 bases, with 9 bases spanning the gap. The CDR3 protein is CASSLAGRKAFF. For the CDR3, the DNA is TGTGCCAGCAGCTTGGCGGGTCGGAAAGCTTTCTTT.

This sequence joins TRBV6-2 or TRBV6-3 and TRBJ1-5; weak D call: TRBD1 (5 bases). Germline CDR1 reads MNHEY; CDR2 reads SVGEGT. Trimming removed 10 bases at V and 3 bases at J, with 13 bases between. The CDR3 has 13 amino acids. This CDR3 is CATGGPDNQPQHF. DNA of the CDR3: TGTGCCACCGGGGGTCCGGACAATCAGCCCCAGCATTTT.

J is TRBJ2-7 and V is TRBV7-8; possibly TRBD1 for D (5 bases). V was trimmed by 0 bases and J by 6 bases, leaving 9 bases between them. The V gene's germline CDR1 is SGHVS and CDR2 FQNEAQ. This CDR3 is built from 13 residues. The CDR3 DNA sequence: TGTGCCAGCAGCTTAGCGGGGCCTCCCGAGCAGTACTTC. Protein product: CASSLAGPPEQYF.

This clonotype was detected only once. The chain couples TRBV29-1 to TRBJ2-1; D is unclear. V lost 2 bases, J lost 6 bases, and 14 bases lay in between. Germline V gene data show CDR1 as SQVTM and CDR2 as ANQGSEA. The CDR3 loop spans 14 amino acids. CDR3 bases: TGCAGCGTTGAATCAGAGACCTACGGCAATGAGCAGTTCTTC. Translated, it gives CSVESETYGNEQFF.

J is TRBJ1-2 and V is TRBV30, with D possibly matching TRBD1 (6 bases). Germline assignment: CDR1 GTSNPN and CDR2 SVGIG (reference sequence). Between the trimmed V and J ends, which lost 7 bases and 0 bases, there was a span of 9 bases. The CDR3 is made up of 12 amino acids. The CDR3 here is CALTGPNYGYTF. CDR3 nucleotides: TGTGCCTTGACAGGACCTAACTATGGCTACACCTTC.

The chain recombines TRBV21-1 with TRBJ2-7; TRBD1, as called in the table, went unchecked against the DNA. TRBV21-1 constitutes a pseudogene. This CDR3 contains 16 residues. In DNA, the CDR3 is TGTGCCAGCAGCAAAGGATCAGGTGGCCGAACCTACGAGCAGTACTTC. Translation gives CASSKGSGGRTYEQYF.

J is TRBJ2-3 and V is TRBV15; the match to TRBD2 covers 7 bases. The CDR3 covers 14 residues. With 5 bases clipped from V and 2 bases from J, the junction kept 4 bases outside the gene matches. The germline V gene encodes CDR1 LNHNV and CDR2 YYDKDF (reference sequence). DNA of the CDR3: TGTGCCACCAGCGGGGGGACTAACACAGATACGCAGTATTTT. Residues: CATSGGTNTDTQYF.

This chain joins TRBV7-2 and TRBJ1-1; no reliable D call. Germline-derived CDR1 and CDR2 are SGHTA and FQGNSA. The germline V and J ends were trimmed by 0 bases and 4 bases, with 9 bases remaining between them. This CDR3 comprises 14 residues. In DNA form, the CDR3 reads TGTGCCAGCAGCTTAGCGACCATGGGCACTGAAGCTTTCTTT. Its protein is CASSLATMGTEAFF.

CDR3 residues: CASSQDETATDTQYF. The CDR3 nucleotides are TGTGCCAGCAGCCAAGATGAGACAGCCACAGATACGCAGTATTTT. The chain has TRBV14 and TRBJ2-3; TRBD1 might be the D (5 bases). The CDR3 has 15 amino acids. CDR1 and CDR2 (germline): SGHDN, FVKESK. Trimming took off 0 bases at V and 2 bases at J, with 9 bases between the two ends.

This chain joins TRBV7-2 and TRBJ2-7; 14 nucleotides match TRBD2. Germline CDR1 reads SGHTA; CDR2 reads FQGNSA. V lost 1 base, J lost 3 bases, and 2 bases stayed unmatched. The CDR3 has 16 residues. The CDR3 region has the DNA TGTGCCAGCAGCTTAGGACTAGCGGGAGGGATCTACGAGCAGTACTTC. It codes for CASSLGLAGGIYEQYF.

This clonotype is a singleton in its sample. As DNA, the CDR3 is TGTGCCAGCAGTTTATGGGTAGGAAGGGGCTACACCTTC. It encodes CASSLWVGRGYTF. V is TRBV12-3 or TRBV12-4 and J is TRBJ1-2; D not certain. CDR3 length equals 13 residues. V lost 2 bases and J 8 bases, leaving 12 bases between the germline ends.

The chain has TRBV19 and TRBJ1-5; no reliable D call. Germline CDR1 LNHDA, CDR2 SQIVND (reference sequence). Trimming took 9 bases from V and 4 from J, leaving 16 bases between them. CDR3 length: 14 residues. The chain's CDR3 is CASSWGLGNQPQHF. The CDR3, as DNA: TGTGCCAGCTCTTGGGGTTTGGGAAATCAGCCCCAGCATTTT.